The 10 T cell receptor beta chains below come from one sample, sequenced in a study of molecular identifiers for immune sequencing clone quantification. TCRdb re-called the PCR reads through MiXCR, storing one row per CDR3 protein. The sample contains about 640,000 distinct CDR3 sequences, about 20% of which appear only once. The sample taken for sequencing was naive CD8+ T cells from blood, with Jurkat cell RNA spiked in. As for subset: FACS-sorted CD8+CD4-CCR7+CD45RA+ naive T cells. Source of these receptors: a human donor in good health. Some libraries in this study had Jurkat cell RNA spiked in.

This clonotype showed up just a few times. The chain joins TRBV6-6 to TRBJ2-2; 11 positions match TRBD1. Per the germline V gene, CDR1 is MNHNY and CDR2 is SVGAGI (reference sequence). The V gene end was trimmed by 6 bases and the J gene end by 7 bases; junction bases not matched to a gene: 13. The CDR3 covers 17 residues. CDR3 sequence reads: CASSSLAGQGVFGELFF. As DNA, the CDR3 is TGTGCCAGCAGCTCCCTGGCGGGACAGGGGGTTTTCGGGGAGCTGTTTTTT.

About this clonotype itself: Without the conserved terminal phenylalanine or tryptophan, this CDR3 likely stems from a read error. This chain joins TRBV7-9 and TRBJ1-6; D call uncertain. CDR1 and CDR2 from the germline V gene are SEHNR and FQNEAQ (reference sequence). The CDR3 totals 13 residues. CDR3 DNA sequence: TGCGCCAGCAGCCTCGTGAACGACCTCACCCTCCACTCT. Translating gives CASSLVNDLTLHS.

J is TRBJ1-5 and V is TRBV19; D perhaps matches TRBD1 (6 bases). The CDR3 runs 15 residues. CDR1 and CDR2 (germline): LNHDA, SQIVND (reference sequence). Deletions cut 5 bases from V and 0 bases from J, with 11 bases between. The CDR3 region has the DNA TGTGCCAGTAGTGTACAGGGCGATAGCAATCAGCCCCAGCATTTT. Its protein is CASSVQGDSNQPQHF.

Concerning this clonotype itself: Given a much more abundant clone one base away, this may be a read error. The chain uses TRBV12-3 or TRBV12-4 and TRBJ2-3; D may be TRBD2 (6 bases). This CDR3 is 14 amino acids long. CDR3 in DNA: TGTGCCGGCAGCTCTGGACCGGGGGTGGATACGCAGTATTTT. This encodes CAGSSGPGVDTQYF.

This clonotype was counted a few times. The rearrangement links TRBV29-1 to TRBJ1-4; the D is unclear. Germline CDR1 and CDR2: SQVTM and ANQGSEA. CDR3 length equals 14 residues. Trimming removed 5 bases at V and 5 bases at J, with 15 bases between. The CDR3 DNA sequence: TGCAGCGTTCGAGAAAAAGGACTAAATGAAAAACTGTTTTTT. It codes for CSVREKGLNEKLFF.

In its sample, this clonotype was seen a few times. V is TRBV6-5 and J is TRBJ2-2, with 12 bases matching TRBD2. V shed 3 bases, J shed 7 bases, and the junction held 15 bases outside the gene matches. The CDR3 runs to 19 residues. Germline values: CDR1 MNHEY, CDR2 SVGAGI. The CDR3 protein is CASSYLGALAGGPGGELFF. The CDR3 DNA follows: TGTGCCAGCAGTTATCTTGGGGCGCTAGCGGGAGGGCCGGGCGGGGAGCTGTTTTTT.

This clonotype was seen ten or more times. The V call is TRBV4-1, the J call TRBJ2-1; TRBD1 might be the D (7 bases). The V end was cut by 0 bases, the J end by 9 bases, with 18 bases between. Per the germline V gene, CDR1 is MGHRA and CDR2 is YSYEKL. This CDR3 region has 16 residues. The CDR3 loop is CASSQDHGFQGGEQFF. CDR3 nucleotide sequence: TGCGCCAGCAGCCAAGATCATGGCTTCCAGGGGGGTGAGCAGTTCTTC.

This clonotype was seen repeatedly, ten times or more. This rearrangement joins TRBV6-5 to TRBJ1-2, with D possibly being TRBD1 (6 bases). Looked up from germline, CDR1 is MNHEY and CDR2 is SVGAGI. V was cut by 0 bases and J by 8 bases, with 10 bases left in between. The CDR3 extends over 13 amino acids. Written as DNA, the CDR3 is TGTGCCAGCAGTTACTCGAGCAGGGGCGGCTACACCTTC. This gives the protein CASSYSSRGGYTF.

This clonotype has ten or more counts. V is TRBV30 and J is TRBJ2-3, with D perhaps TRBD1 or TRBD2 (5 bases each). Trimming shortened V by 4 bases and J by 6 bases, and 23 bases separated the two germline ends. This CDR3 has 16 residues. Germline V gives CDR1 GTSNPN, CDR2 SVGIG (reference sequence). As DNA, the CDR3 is TGTGCCTGGATTATGAAAACCGGGACCATCGTGGATACGCAGTATTTT. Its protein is CAWIMKTGTIVDTQYF.

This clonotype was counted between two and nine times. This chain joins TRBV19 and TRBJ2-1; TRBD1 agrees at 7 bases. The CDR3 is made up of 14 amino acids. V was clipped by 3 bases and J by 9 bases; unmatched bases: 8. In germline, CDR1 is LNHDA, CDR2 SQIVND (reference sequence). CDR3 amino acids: CASSISGTAVEQFF. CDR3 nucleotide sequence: TGTGCCAGTAGTATCTCCGGGACAGCTGTTGAGCAGTTCTTC.